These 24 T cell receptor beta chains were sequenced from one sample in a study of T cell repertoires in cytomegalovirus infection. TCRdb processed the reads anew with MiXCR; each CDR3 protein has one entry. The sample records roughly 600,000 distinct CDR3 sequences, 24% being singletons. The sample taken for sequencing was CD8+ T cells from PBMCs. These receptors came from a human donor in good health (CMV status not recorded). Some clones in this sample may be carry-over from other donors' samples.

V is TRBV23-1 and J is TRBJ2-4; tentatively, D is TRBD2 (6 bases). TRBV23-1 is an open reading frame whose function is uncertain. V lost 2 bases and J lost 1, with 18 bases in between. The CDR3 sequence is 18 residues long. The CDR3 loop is CASSQPSTTRPAKNIQYF. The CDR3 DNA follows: TGCGCCAGCAGTCAACCCTCGACGACTAGACCGGCCAAAAACATTCAGTACTTC.

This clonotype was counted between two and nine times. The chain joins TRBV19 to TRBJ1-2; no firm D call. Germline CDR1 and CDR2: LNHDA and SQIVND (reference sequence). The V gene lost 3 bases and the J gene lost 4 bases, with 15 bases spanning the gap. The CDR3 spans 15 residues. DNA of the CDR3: TGTGCCAGTAGTATCTATGAGAAGGGATTCTATGGCTACACCTTC. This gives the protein CASSIYEKGFYGYTF.

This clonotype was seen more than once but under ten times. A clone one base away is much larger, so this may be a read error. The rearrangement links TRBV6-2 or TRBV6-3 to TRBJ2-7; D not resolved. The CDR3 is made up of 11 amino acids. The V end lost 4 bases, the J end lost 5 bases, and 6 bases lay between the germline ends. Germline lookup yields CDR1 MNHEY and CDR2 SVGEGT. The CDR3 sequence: CASSFQDEQYF. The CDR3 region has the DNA TGTGCCAGCAGTTTTCAGGACGAGCAGTACTTC.

CDR3 in DNA: TGCAGTGTACAGGGATCCCTCTGGGAGCAGTACTTC. Protein product: CSVQGSLWEQYF. J is TRBJ2-7 and V is TRBV20-1; D is possibly TRBD1 (6 bases). V was cut by 7 bases and J by 7 bases, with 17 bases left in between. In germline, CDR1 is DFQATT, CDR2 SNEGSKA (reference sequence). There are 12 residues in the CDR3.

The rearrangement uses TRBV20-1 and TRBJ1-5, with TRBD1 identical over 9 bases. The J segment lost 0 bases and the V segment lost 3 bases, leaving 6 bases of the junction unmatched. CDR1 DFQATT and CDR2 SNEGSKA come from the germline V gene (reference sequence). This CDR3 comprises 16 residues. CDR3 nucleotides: TGCAGTGCTAGGGACAGGGGATTCCATAGCAATCAGCCCCAGCATTTT. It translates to CSARDRGFHSNQPQHF.

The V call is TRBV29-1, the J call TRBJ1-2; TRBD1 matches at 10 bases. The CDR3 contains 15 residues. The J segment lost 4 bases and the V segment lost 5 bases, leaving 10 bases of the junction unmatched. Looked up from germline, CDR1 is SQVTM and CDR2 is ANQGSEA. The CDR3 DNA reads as TGCAGCGTTCAGGATGAGGGGACAGGGGTCTATGGCTACACCTTC. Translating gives CSVQDEGTGVYGYTF.

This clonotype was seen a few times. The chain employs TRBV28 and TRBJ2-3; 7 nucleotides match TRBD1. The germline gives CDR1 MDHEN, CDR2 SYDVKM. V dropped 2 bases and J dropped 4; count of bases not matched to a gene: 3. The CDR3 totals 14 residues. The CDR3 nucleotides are TGTGCCAGCAGTTTAACAGGGGTGGCAGATACGCAGTATTTT. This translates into CASSLTGVADTQYF. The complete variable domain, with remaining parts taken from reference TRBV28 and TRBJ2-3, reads DVKVTQSSRYLVKRTGEKVFLECVQDMDHENMFWYRQDPGLGLRLIYFSYDVKMKEKGDIPEGYSVSREKKERFSLILESASTNQTSMYLCASSLTGVADTQYFGPGTRLTVL.

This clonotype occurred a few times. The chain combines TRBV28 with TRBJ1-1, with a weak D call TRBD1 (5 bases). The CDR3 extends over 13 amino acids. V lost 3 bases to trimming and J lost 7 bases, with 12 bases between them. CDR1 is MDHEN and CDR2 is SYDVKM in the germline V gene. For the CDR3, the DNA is TGTGCCAGCAGTTTGGGGCAGGGATATGAAGCTTTCTTT. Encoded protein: CASSLGQGYEAFF.

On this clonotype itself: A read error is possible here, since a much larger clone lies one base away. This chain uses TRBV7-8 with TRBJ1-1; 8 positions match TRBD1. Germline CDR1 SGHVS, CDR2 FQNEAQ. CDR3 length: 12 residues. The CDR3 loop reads CASSATGGEASF. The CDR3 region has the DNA TGTGCCAGCAGCGCCACAGGGGGTGAAGCTTCCTTT.

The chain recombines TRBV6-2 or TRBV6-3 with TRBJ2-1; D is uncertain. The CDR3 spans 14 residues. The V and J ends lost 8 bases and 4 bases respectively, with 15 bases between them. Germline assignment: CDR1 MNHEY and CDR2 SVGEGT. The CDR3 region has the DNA TGTGCCAGCGGGTTGATGGCAGATTACAATGAGCAGTTCTTC. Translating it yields CASGLMADYNEQFF.

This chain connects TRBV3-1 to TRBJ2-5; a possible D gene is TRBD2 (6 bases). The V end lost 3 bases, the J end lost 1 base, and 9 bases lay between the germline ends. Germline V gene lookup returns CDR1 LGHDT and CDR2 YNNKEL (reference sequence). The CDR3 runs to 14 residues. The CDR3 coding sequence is TGTGCCAGCAGCCAGTGGGACTTCCAAGAGACCCAGTACTTC. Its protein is CASSQWDFQETQYF.

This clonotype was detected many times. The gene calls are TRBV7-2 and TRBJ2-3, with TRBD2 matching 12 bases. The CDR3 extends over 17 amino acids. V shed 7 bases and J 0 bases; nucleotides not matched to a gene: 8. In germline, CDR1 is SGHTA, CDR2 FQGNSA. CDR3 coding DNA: TGTGCCAGCACCGGGCTAGCGGGGGGGCCCAGCACAGATACGCAGTATTTT. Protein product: CASTGLAGGPSTDTQYF.

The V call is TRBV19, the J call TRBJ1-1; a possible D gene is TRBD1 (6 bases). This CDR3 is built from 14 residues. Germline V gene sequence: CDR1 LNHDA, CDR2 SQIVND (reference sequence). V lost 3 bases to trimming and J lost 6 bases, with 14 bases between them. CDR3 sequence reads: CASSIARGGAEAFF. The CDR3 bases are TGTGCCAGTAGTATCGCGCGCGGGGGCGCTGAAGCTTTCTTT.

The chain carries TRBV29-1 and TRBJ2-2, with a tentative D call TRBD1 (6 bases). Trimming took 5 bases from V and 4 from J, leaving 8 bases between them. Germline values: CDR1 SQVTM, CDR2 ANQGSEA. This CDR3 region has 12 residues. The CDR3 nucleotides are TGCAGCGTTACAGGGCCCACCGGGGAGCTGTTTTTT. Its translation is CSVTGPTGELFF.

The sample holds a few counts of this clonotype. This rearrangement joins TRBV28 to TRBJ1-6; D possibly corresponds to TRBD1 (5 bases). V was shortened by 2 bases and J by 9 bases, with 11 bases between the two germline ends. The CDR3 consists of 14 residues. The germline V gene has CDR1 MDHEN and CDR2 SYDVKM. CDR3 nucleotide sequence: TGTGCCAGCAGTTTAGTCAGGGCGGGTTCACCCCTCCACTTT. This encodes CASSLVRAGSPLHF. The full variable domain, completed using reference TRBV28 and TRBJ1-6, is DVKVTQSSRYLVKRTGEKVFLECVQDMDHENMFWYRQDPGLGLRLIYFSYDVKMKEKGDIPEGYSVSREKKERFSLILESASTNQTSMYLCASSLVRAGSPLHFGNGTRLTVT.

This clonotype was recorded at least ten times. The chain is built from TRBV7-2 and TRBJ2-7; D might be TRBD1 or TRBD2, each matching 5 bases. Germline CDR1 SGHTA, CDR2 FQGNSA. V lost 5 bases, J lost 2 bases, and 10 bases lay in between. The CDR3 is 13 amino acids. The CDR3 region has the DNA TGTGCCAGCAGCGACCGGGGCCCCTACGAGCAGTACTTC. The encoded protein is CASSDRGPYEQYF.

The CDR3 is CASSQEGAGETQYF. For the CDR3, the DNA is TGCGCCAGCAGCCAAGAAGGAGCGGGAGAGACCCAGTACTTC. The chain combines TRBV4-1 with TRBJ2-5, with TRBD2 as a possible D gene (6 bases). This CDR3 is built from 14 residues. Germline V gene data show CDR1 as MGHRA and CDR2 as YSYEKL. Deletions cut 0 bases from V and 4 bases from J, with 9 bases between.

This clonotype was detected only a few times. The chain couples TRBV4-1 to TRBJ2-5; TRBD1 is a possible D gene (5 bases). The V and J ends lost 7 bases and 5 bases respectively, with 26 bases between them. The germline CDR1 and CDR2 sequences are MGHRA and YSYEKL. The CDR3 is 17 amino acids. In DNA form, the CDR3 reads TGCGCCAGCAAATATAGTTTAGGTTTTCAGGGTGACGAGACCCAGTACTTC. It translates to CASKYSLGFQGDETQYF.

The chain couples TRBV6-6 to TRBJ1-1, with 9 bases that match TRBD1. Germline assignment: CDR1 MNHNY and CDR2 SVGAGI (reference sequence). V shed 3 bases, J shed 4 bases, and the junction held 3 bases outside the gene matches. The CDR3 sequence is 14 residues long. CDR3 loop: CASSYLDRGTEAFF. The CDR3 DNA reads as TGTGCCAGCAGTTATTTGGACAGGGGCACTGAAGCTTTCTTT.

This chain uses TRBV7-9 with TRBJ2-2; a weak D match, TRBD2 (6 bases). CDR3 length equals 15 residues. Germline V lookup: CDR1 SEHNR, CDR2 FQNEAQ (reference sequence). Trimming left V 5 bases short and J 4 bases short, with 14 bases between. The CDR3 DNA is TGTGCCAGCAGCCGACCTTCCGGGGGCACCGGGGAGCTGTTTTTT. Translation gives CASSRPSGGTGELFF.

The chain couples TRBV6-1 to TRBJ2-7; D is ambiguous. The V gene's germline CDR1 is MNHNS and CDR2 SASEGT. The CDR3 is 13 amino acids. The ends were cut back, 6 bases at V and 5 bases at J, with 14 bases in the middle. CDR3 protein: CASSDVRMDEQYV. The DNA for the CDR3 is TGTGCCAGCAGCGACGTAAGGATGGACGAGCAGTACGTC.

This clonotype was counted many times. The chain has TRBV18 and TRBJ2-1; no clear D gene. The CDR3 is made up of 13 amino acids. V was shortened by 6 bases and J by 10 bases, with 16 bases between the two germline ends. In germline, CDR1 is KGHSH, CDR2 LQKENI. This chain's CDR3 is CASSTNDNVEQFF. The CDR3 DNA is TGTGCCAGCTCTACCAACGATAATGTAGAGCAGTTCTTC.

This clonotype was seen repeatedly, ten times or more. The CDR3 DNA reads as TGCAGTGCTAGTCCCAGGGGGAGTAATCAGCCCCAGCATTTT. It encodes CSASPRGSNQPQHF. The chain joins TRBV20-1 to TRBJ1-5, with 7 bases identical to TRBD1. Germline loops: CDR1 DFQATT, CDR2 SNEGSKA (reference sequence). This CDR3 has 14 residues. V gave up 3 bases and J gave up 4 bases; unmatched junction bases: 6.

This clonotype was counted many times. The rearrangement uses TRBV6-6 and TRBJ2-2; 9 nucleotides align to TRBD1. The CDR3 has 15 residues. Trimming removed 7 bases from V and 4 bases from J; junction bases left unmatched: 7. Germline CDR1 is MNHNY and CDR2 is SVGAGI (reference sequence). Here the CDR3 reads CASNLQGAGTGELFF. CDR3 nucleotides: TGTGCCAGCAACCTACAGGGGGCAGGCACCGGGGAGCTGTTTTTT.